This passage covers 23 T cell receptor beta chains from one sample sequenced in a study of regulatory dendritic cells for organ transplantation. Measured with immunoSEQ multiplex PCR; TCRdb has only the in-frame clones, and not every one. The sample contains fewer than 25,000 clones, roughly 87% of which appear only once. CFSE-labeled sorted T cells met regulatory or mature dendritic cells for five to six days. These TCRs are of unknown antigen specificity. The sequencing sample was made of naive CD4+ T cells from blood cultured with dendritic cells. Stated subset: CD45RA+ naive T cells. The receptor set was obtained from a human donor in good health.

This clone is a singleton in its sample. The genes are TRBV30 and TRBJ1-5; 9 positions agree with TRBD1. The CDR3 contains 14 residues. CDR1 and CDR2 (germline): GTSNPN, SVGIG (reference sequence). J was trimmed by 6 bases and V by 2 bases; bases with no gene match: 5. DNA of the CDR3: TGTGCCTGGAGTTGGGGACAGGGTGGTCAGCCCCAGCATTTT. This encodes CAWSWGQGGQPQHF.

This clone was observed once. CDR3 bases: TGTGCCAGCAGCCGGGGGACGGGGACTAATGAAAAACTGTTTTTT. Protein: CASSRGTGTNEKLFF. The chain joins TRBV7-2 to TRBJ1-4, with a tentative D call TRBD1 (5 bases). Germline V gene data show CDR1 as SGHTA and CDR2 as FQGNSA. Trimming shortened V by 5 bases and J by 2 bases, and 12 bases separated the two germline ends. This CDR3 spans 15 amino acids.

The gene calls are TRBV9 and TRBJ1-5; weak D call: TRBD1 (6 bases). Germline-derived CDR1 and CDR2 are SGDLS and YYNGEE. Trimming took off 4 bases at V and 2 bases at J, with 19 bases between the two ends. The CDR3 covers 17 residues. The CDR3 reads CASSPGSGGAGNQPQHF. The CDR3 bases are TGTGCCAGCAGCCCAGGGAGCGGGGGGGCTGGCAATCAGCCCCAGCATTTT.

The chain employs TRBV5-1 and TRBJ1-1, with no clear D. Trimming removed 0 bases at V and 3 bases at J, with 15 bases between. The CDR3 covers 16 residues. Germline V gene sequence: CDR1 SGHRS, CDR2 YFSETQ. The CDR3 nucleotides are TGCGCCAGCAGCTTGGGTACAGTTGGTTTCGACACTGAAGCTTTCTTT. It encodes CASSLGTVGFDTEAFF.

V usage is TRBV7-3 and J usage is TRBJ2-4; 11 nucleotides match TRBD1. Germline values: CDR1 SGHTA, CDR2 FQGTGA. The CDR3 covers 16 residues. The V and J ends lost 5 bases and 8 bases, in that order; junction bases with no gene match: 11. DNA for the CDR3: TGTGCCAGCAGCCCACTTCCGGGACAGGGGGTAGACATTCAGTACTTC. This translates into CASSPLPGQGVDIQYF.

The V and J genes are TRBV19 and TRBJ1-1; D remains ambiguous. The CDR3 totals 14 residues. With 1 base removed from V and 6 bases from J, the gap between germline ends came to 12 bases. Germline V gene sequence: CDR1 LNHDA, CDR2 SQIVND (reference sequence). Here the CDR3 DNA reads TGTGCCAGTAGTATAGTATCGAACGTCGCTGAAGCTTTCTTT. Its translation is CASSIVSNVAEAFF.

CDR3 DNA sequence: TGTGCCAGCAATGTCGTCAGAGTCACAGATACGCAGTATTTT. Protein sequence: CASNVVRVTDTQYF. This sequence joins TRBV2 and TRBJ2-3; D not resolved. Trimming removed 7 bases from V and 2 bases from J, with 13 bases in between. Germline CDR1 and CDR2: SNHLY and FYNNEI. The CDR3 length is 14 residues.

This chain connects TRBV7-3 to TRBJ1-1, with 8 bases aligning to TRBD1. The CDR3 consists of 14 residues. Germline V CDR1 and CDR2: SGHTA, FQGTGA. V trimming: 5 bases; J trimming: 7 bases; junction bases outside the gene matches: 9. The CDR3 spells CASSLQTGGSEAFF. The CDR3 DNA sequence: TGTGCCAGCAGCCTGCAAACAGGGGGAAGTGAAGCTTTCTTT. Supplemented by reference TRBV7-3 and TRBJ1-1, the full variable domain reads GAGVSQTPSNKVTEKGKYVELRCDPISGHTALYWYRQSLGQGPEFLIYFQGTGAADDSGLPNDRFFAVRPEGSVSTLKIQRTERGDSAVYLCASSLQTGGSEAFFGQGTRLTVV.

The genes are TRBV18 and TRBJ2-1; D unclear. CDR3 length equals 11 residues. V gave up 8 bases and J gave up 5 bases, with 7 bases separating them. Germline V CDR1 and CDR2: KGHSH, LQKENI. CDR3 nucleotide sequence: TGTGCCAGCACCCCTAACAATGAGCAGTTCTTC. Its translation: CASTPNNEQFF.

J is TRBJ1-2 and V is TRBV6-5; TRBD1 might be the D (6 bases). The V and J ends lost 3 bases and 2 bases respectively, with 13 bases between them. This CDR3 region has 15 residues. Per germline, CDR1 MNHEY and CDR2 SVGAGI. DNA of the CDR3: TGTGCCAGCAGTTATTTTCCAGGGGCGAACTATGGCTACACCTTC. It is translated as CASSYFPGANYGYTF.

This chain joins TRBV18 and TRBJ2-3, with D uncertain. CDR1 is KGHSH, CDR2 LQKENI, per germline. Trimming stripped 3 bases from V and 2 bases from J, with 9 bases between. There are 14 residues in the CDR3. The CDR3 nucleotides are TGTGCCAGCTCACCGTTGGCGGACACAGATACGCAGTATTTT. The encoded protein is CASSPLADTDTQYF.

The chain couples TRBV15 to TRBJ1-4; 8 bases map to TRBD1. CDR3 length: 16 residues. V lost 1 base, J lost 7 bases, and 8 bases stayed unmatched. Germline CDR1 and CDR2: LNHNV and YYDKDF (reference sequence). The CDR3 nucleotides are TGTGCCACCAGCAGAGGAGTCAGGACAGGGACTGAAAAACTGTTTTTT. It translates to CATSRGVRTGTEKLFF. The complete variable domain, with remaining parts taken from reference TRBV15 and TRBJ1-4, reads DAMVIQNPRYQVTQFGKPVTLSCSQTLNHNVMYWYQQKSSQAPKLLFHYYDKDFNNEADTPDNFQSRRPNTSFCFLDIRSPGLGDTAMYLCATSRGVRTGTEKLFFGSGTQLSVL.

The chain is built from TRBV27 and TRBJ2-4; TRBD2 might be the D (5 bases). This CDR3 is 15 amino acids long. Trimming stripped 6 bases from V and 1 base from J, with 13 bases between. Germline V gives CDR1 MNHEY, CDR2 SMNVEV (reference sequence). CDR3 nucleotide sequence: TGTGCCAGCAGCCCACTAGGGCACGCCAAAAACATTCAGTACTTC. Amino acid sequence: CASSPLGHAKNIQYF.

This clone occurred once. V usage is TRBV25-1 and J usage is TRBJ1-5; a weak D match, TRBD1 (6 bases). CDR1 and CDR2 from the germline V gene are MGHDK and SYGVNS. The germline V and J ends were trimmed by 3 bases and 2 bases, with 14 bases remaining between them. CDR3 length: 16 amino acids. This chain's CDR3 is CASSEGGQGRNQPQHF. CDR3 bases: TGTGCCAGCAGTGAGGGGGGGCAGGGCCGCAATCAGCCCCAGCATTTT.

The chain joins TRBV7-9 to TRBJ2-2; either TRBD1 or TRBD2 may fit D (5 bases each). The CDR3 totals 16 residues. The germline CDR1 and CDR2 sequences are SEHNR and FQNEAQ (reference sequence). Trimming stripped 5 bases from V and 5 bases from J, with 18 bases between. The CDR3 DNA sequence: TGTGCCAGCAGCGAAAGCTCGGGACGGACGACCGGGGAGCTGTTTTTT. Its protein is CASSESSGRTTGELFF.

The genes are TRBV9 and TRBJ2-5; 8 nucleotides line up with TRBD2. The CDR3 contains 16 residues. V dropped 4 bases and J dropped 2; count of bases not matched to a gene: 10. Looked up from germline, CDR1 is SGDLS and CDR2 is YYNGEE. CDR3 bases: TGTGCCAGCAGCCGATCCGGGACTAGGGGGCAAGAGACCCAGTACTTC. Protein sequence: CASSRSGTRGQETQYF.

This sequence joins TRBV11-3 and TRBJ1-1; no clear D. The germline gives CDR1 SGHNT, CDR2 YENEEA. Trimming stripped 5 bases from V and 0 bases from J, with 7 bases between. The CDR3 runs to 13 residues. CDR3 amino acids: CASSAAVNTEAFF. The CDR3 DNA reads TGTGCCAGCAGCGCTGCAGTGAACACTGAAGCTTTCTTT. Supplemented by reference TRBV11-3 and TRBJ1-1, the full variable domain reads EAGVVQSPRYKIIEKKQPVAFWCNPISGHNTLYWYLQNLGQGPELLIRYENEEAVDDSQLPKDRFSAERLKGVDSTLKIQPAELGDSAVYLCASSAAVNTEAFFGQGTRLTVV.

This clone was seen once. V usage is TRBV11-3 and J usage is TRBJ2-7, with a weak D call TRBD2 (6 bases). The germline CDR1 and CDR2 sequences are SGHNT and YENEEA. This CDR3 has 15 amino acids. Trimming cost V 3 bases and J 7 bases, with 19 bases left between them. CDR3 sequence (DNA): TGTGCCAGCAGCTTCCTTAGCGGCCCCTCGTGGGAGCAGTACTTC. Amino acid sequence: CASSFLSGPSWEQYF.

The rearrangement joins TRBV18 to TRBJ2-2; no clear D gene. V was shortened by 1 base and J by 0 bases, with 9 bases between the two germline ends. CDR1 is KGHSH, CDR2 LQKENI, per germline. CDR3 length equals 16 residues. The chain's CDR3 is CASSPQVKANTGELFF. The CDR3 DNA reads as TGTGCCAGCTCACCACAAGTGAAAGCGAACACCGGGGAGCTGTTTTTT.

This clone was recorded a few times. The chain has TRBV11-2 and TRBJ2-7; D could derive from TRBD1 or TRBD2 (5 bases each). Trimming took off 8 bases at V and 4 bases at J, with 12 bases between the two ends. Germline V gene lookup returns CDR1 SGHAT and CDR2 FQNNGV. CDR3 length: 12 residues. The CDR3 here is CASQGVGYEQYF. The CDR3 DNA reads TGTGCCAGCCAGGGAGTAGGTTACGAGCAGTACTTC.

Only a few counts were recorded for this clone. The rearrangement links TRBV11-2 to TRBJ2-7; the D is unclear. V dropped 0 bases and J dropped 6 bases, with 9 bases sitting between them. The CDR3 is made up of 13 amino acids. The V gene's germline CDR1 is SGHAT and CDR2 FQNNGV. The DNA for the CDR3 is TGTGCCAGCAGCTTAGACGGCGTGGGCGAGCAGTACTTC. Translated: CASSLDGVGEQYF.

V is TRBV7-2 and J is TRBJ1-5, with 8 bases fitting TRBD1. CDR1 is SGHTA and CDR2 is FQGNSA in the germline V gene. The CDR3 runs to 13 residues. Trimming at V came to 5 bases and at J to 5 bases, leaving 2 bases not matched to a gene. As DNA, the CDR3 is TGTGCCAGCAGCATACAGGGGGATCAGCCCCAGCATTTT. The encoded protein is CASSIQGDQPQHF.

The chain uses TRBV6-5 and TRBJ1-5; weak D call: TRBD1 (5 bases). This CDR3 has 15 amino acids. Trimming shortened V by 0 bases and J by 7 bases, and 13 bases separated the two germline ends. Germline-derived CDR1 and CDR2 are MNHEY and SVGAGI. Here the CDR3 DNA reads TGTGCCAGCAGTTACTCGAGGAGGGGTGGACAGCCCCAGCATTTT. Translating it yields CASSYSRRGGQPQHF.